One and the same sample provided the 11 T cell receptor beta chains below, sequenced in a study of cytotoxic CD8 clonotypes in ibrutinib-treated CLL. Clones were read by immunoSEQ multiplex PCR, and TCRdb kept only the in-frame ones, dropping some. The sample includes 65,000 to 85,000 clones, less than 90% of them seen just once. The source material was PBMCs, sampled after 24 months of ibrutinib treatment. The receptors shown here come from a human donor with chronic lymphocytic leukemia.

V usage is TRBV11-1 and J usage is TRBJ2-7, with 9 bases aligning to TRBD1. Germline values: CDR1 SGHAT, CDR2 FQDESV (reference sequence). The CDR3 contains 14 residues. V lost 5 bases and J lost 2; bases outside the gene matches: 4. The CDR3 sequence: CASSPWTGAYEQYF. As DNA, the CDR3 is TGTGCCAGCAGCCCTTGGACAGGGGCCTACGAGCAGTACTTC.

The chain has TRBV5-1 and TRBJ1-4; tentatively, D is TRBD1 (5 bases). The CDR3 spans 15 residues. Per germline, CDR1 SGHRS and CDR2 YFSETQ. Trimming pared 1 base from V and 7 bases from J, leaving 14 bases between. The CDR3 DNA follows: TGCGCCAGCAGCTTGTCTGGGGGTAGCGGTGAAAAACTGTTTTTT. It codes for CASSLSGGSGEKLFF.

CDR3 protein: CASRCIPVRYEQYF. The DNA of the CDR3 is TGTGCCAGCAGGTGTATTCCCGTCCGCTACGAGCAGTACTTC. The rearrangement joins TRBV14 to TRBJ2-7, with D unresolved. The CDR3 spans 14 residues. V was trimmed by 6 bases and J by 3 bases, leaving 15 bases between them. Per germline, CDR1 SGHDN and CDR2 FVKESK. The entire variable domain, with the rest obtained from reference TRBV14 and TRBJ2-7, is as follows: EAGVTQFPSHSVIEKGQTVTLRCDPISGHDNLYWYRRVMGKEIKFLLHFVKESKQDESGMPNNRFLAERTGGTYSTLKVQPAELEDSGVYFCASRCIPVRYEQYFGPGTRLTVT.

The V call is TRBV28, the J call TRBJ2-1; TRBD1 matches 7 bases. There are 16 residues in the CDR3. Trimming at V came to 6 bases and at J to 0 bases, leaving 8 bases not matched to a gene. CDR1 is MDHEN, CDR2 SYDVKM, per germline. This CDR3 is CASSRGQALSYNEQFF. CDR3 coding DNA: TGTGCCAGCAGCCGCGGACAGGCCCTCTCCTACAATGAGCAGTTCTTC.

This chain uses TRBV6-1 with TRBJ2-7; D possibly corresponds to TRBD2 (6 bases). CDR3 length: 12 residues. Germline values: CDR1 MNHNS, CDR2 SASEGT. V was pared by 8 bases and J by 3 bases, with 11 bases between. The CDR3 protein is CASRWDFYEQYF. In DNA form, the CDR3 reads TGTGCCAGCCGCTGGGACTTCTACGAGCAGTACTTC.

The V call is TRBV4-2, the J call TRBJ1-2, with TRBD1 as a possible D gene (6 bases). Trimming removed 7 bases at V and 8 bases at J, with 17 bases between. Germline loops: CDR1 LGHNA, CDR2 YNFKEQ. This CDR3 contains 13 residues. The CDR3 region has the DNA TGTGCCAGCACCCTGGAAGGCAGGGGAGGCTACACCTTC. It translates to CASTLEGRGGYTF.

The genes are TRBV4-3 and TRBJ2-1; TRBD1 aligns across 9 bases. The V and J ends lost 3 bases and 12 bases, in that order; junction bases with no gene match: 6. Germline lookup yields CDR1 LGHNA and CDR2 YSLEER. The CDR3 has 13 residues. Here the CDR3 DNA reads TGCGCCAGCAGCCAGGACAGGGGTTTGGGGCAGTTCTTC. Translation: CASSQDRGLGQFF.

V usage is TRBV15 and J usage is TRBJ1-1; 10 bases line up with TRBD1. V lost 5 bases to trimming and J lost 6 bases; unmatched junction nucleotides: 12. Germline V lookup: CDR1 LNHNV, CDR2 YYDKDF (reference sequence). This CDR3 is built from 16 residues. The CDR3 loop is CATSLRDRGGVPEAFF. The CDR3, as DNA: TGTGCCACCAGCCTCCGGGACAGGGGTGGGGTCCCTGAAGCTTTCTTT.

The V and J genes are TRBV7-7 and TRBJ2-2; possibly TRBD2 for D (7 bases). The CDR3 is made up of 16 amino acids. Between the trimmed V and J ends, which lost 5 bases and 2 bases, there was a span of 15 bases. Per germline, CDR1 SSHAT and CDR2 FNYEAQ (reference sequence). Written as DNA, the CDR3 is TGTGCCAGCAGCCCAGGGGCGGGAGTCAACACCGGGGAGCTGTTTTTT. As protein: CASSPGAGVNTGELFF.

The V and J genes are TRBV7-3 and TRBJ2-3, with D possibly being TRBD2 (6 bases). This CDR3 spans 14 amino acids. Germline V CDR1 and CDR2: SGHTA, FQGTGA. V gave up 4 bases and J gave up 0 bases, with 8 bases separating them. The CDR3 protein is CASSSAGSTDTQYF. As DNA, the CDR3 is TGTGCCAGCAGCTCCGCGGGGAGCACAGATACGCAGTATTTT.

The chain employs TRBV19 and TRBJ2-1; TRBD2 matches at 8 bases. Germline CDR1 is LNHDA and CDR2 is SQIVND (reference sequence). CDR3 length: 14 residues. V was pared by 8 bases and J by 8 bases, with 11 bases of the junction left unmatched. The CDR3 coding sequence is TGTGCCAGTGGGTATAGCGGGGCCGCCGATGAGCAGTTCTTC. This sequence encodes CASGYSGAADEQFF.